This is a list of T cell receptor beta chains from one sample in a study of blood T cell repertoires in COVID-19. The table came from immunoSEQ multiplex PCR; TCRdb's copy has only in-frame clones and leaves some out. The sample yields around 250,000 clones, roughly 90% seen once. Sequenced sample: peripheral blood. The receptors stem from a woman aged 25 to 45 with active or convalescent COVID-19. The CDR3 runs from the conserved cysteine through the conserved F or W. D genes are given only for firm matches. Clone sizes are given selectively: once, few, many, or a class where the clone is expanded.

d_call j_call v_call clone_size cdr3_nt cdr3_aa
. TRBJ2-6 TRBV18 . TGTGCCAGCTCACCACCTTCCTACGGTGGGGCCAACGTCCTGACTTTC CASSPPSYGGANVLTF
. TRBJ1-1 TRBV6-6 . TGTGCCAGCAGTTACGGCTTGGTGAACACTGAAGCTTTCTTT CASSYGLVNTEAFF
. TRBJ1-2 TRBV6-5 . TGTGCCAGCAGTACGGGTCTGAGGGAAGGCTACACCTTC CASSTGLREGYTF
. TRBJ2-2 TRBV3-1/TRBV3-2 . TGTGCCAGCAGCCCCTATGCTGGACAGATAAACACCGGGGAGCTGTTTTTT CASSPYAGQINTGELFF
. TRBJ2-7 TRBV10-2 . TGCGCCAGCAGAGCTTCAGGGTACAGCTCCTACGAGCAGTACTTC CASRASGYSSYEQYF
. TRBJ1-2 TRBV7-9 . TGTGCCAGCAGCCCCGAGGACAGATCCGTCACCTTC CASSPEDRSVTF
. TRBJ1-2 TRBV19 . TGTGCCAGTAGTATGGGTCAGCGACTATATGGCTACACCTTC CASSMGQRLYGYTF
TRBD1 TRBJ2-5 TRBV6-5 . TGTGCCAGCAGCCGACAGGGGGCCCAAGAGACCCAGTACTTC CASSRQGAQETQYF
. TRBJ1-2 TRBV29-1 . TGCAGCGTCGGGGGGGCTAACTATGGCTACACCTTC CSVGGANYGYTF
. TRBJ1-3 TRBV21-1 . TGTGCCAGCAGCACCAACAGGGCAAGCTCTGGAAACACCATATATTTT CASSTNRASSGNTIYF
. TRBJ2-3 TRBV30 once TGTGCCTGGAGTGTACGGGGACTCACGAGCACAGATACGCAGTATTTT CAWSVRGLTSTDTQYF
. TRBJ2-7 TRBV30 . TGTGCCTGGAGTGTGGCCGCCTACGAGCAGTACTTC CAWSVAAYEQYF